This T cell receptor beta chain was observed in a study of blood T cell repertoires in COVID-19. Study-wide context: Specimens from acute and convalescent COVID-19 originated in the United States, Italy and Spain. Nucleic acid was either cDNA or gDNA, and it came from T cells, B-cell-depleted T cells, or PBMCs.

Only in-frame clones appear in the TCRdb table, and some are missing; sequencing was by immunoSEQ multiplex PCR. The table shows about 250,000 clones, with 75% to 85% occurring only once. V shed 3 bases and J 7 bases; nucleotides not matched to a gene: 8. The CDR3 runs 16 residues. Germline loops: CDR1 MGHDK, CDR2 SYGVNS. The receptor comes from a human donor in a cohort sampled during active COVID-19. The specimen was peripheral blood. The chain recombines TRBV25-1 with TRBJ1-4; 10 nucleotides agree with TRBD1. This CDR3 is CASSDRDRGLSEKLFF. In nucleotides, the CDR3 is TGTGCCAGCAGTGACCGGGACAGGGGCCTTTCTGAAAAACTGTTTTTT.